A single sample gave rise to the 5 T cell receptor beta chains below, sequenced in a study of blood T cells in healthy people across ages. A J-beta primer mix and a sample-barcoded 5' primer were used in a second PCR of roughly 7 to 12 cycles. MiXCR, run by TCRdb on the 5' RACE reads, gives a single entry per CDR3 protein. The sample holds about 1.4 million distinct CDR3 sequences, approximately 63% seen once. Sequenced input: blood. These receptors came from a young man in good health.

The CDR3 nucleotides are TGTGCCAGCAGTGAATATGGGGGGCGCGGCTATGGCTACACCTTC. Its protein product is CASSEYGGRGYGYTF. This chain uses TRBV25-1 with TRBJ1-2; D possibly corresponds to TRBD1 (6 bases). The germline V and J ends were trimmed by 0 bases and 4 bases, with 12 bases remaining between them. Germline lookup yields CDR1 MGHDK and CDR2 SYGVNS. The CDR3 consists of 15 residues.

This clonotype was found a few times. The gene calls are TRBV29-1 and TRBJ2-7, with D perhaps assigned TRBD1 or TRBD2 (6 bases each). The length of the CDR3 is 13 residues. Germline lookup yields CDR1 SQVTM and CDR2 ANQGSEA. V was pared by 6 bases and J by 0 bases, with 12 bases between. The chain's CDR3 is CSVEGTFSYEQYF. DNA of the CDR3: TGCAGCGTGGAGGGGACATTCTCCTACGAGCAGTACTTC.

The rearrangement uses TRBV6-5 and TRBJ2-3; 8 positions match TRBD1. The CDR3 length is 15 residues. V shed 2 bases, J shed 9 bases, and the junction held 10 bases outside the gene matches. CDR1 and CDR2 from the germline V gene are MNHEY and SVGAGI. CDR3 coding DNA: TGTGCCAGCAGTTACGGAGGACAGGGTGTATGGACGCAGTATTTT. It is translated as CASSYGGQGVWTQYF.

V gene TRBV7-2 combines with J gene TRBJ2-4; D possibly corresponds to TRBD2 (5 bases). The J call may be mistaken, given a closer DNA end match to TRBJ2-7. The CDR3 has 16 residues. Germline V gives CDR1 SGHTA, CDR2 FQGNSA. This CDR3 is CASSTVALTLTYEQYF. The DNA for the CDR3 is TGTGCCAGCAGCACAGTAGCGCTAACCTTAACCTACGAGCAGTACTTC.

This clonotype was seen only a few times. The chain couples TRBV7-2 to TRBJ1-5, with D perhaps matching TRBD1 (6 bases). This CDR3 comprises 15 residues. From germline, CDR1 is SGHTA and CDR2 FQGNSA. V was pared by 2 bases and J by 5 bases, with 13 bases between. CDR3 sequence (DNA): TGTGCCAGCAGCTTATCATCGGGGGGCTATCAGCCCCAGCATTTT. Its protein is CASSLSSGGYQPQHF.